The next 15 T cell receptor beta chains were all read from a single sample in a study of cytomegalovirus exposure and HLA in healthy donors. The PCR made use of 60 Vbeta and 13 Jbeta primers. Using immunoSEQ multiplex PCR, the repertoire was profiled, and TCRdb retains in-frame clones only, with some absent. The sample has around 70,000 clones, just over 85% seen once. The sequenced sample consisted of PBMCs. All receptors come from a woman in her twenties or thirties in good health and CMV-seronegative.

In regard to this clone: The same CDR3 also results from other DNA sequences found in this sample. CDR3 sequence reads: CASSPLSGANVLTF. CDR3 DNA sequence: TGTGCCAGCAGCCCTCTCTCTGGGGCCAACGTCCTGACTTTC. This chain links TRBV27 with TRBJ2-6; no reliable D call. CDR1 and CDR2 from the germline V gene are MNHEY and SMNVEV (reference sequence). Trimming pared 6 bases from V and 0 bases from J, leaving 6 bases between. The CDR3 runs 14 residues. The full variable domain, with the rest looked up from reference TRBV27 and TRBJ2-6, is EAQVTQNPRYLITVTGKKLTVTCSQNMNHEYMSWYRQDPGLGLRQIYYSMNVEVTDKGDVPEGYKVSRKEKRNFPLILESPSPNQTSLYFCASSPLSGANVLTFGAGSRLTVL.

This chain connects TRBV9 to TRBJ2-5; D not resolved. The closer fit of TRBJ2-7 to the DNA end suggests the J call may be wrong. Germline lookup yields CDR1 SGDLS and CDR2 YYNGEE. CDR3 length: 15 amino acids. In DNA, the CDR3 is TGTGCCAGCAGCGTAGGTGGGCCCAGCTCCTACGAGCAGTACTTC. Residues: CASSVGGPSSYEQYF.

The chain is built from TRBV29-1 and TRBJ1-2; D is unclear. The CDR3 has 12 amino acids. CDR1 SQVTM and CDR2 ANQGSEA come from the germline V gene. V lost 1 base and J 7 bases, leaving 10 bases between the germline ends. CDR3 sequence (DNA): TGCAGCGTTGAAGGGCACCCCCCTGGCTACACCTTC. This gives the protein CSVEGHPPGYTF.

This rearrangement joins TRBV15 to TRBJ1-1, with TRBD1 as a possible D gene (5 bases). Trimming stripped 3 bases from V and 8 bases from J, with 19 bases between. In germline, CDR1 is LNHNV, CDR2 YYDKDF (reference sequence). This CDR3 region has 15 residues. CDR3 region: CATSRLQRGSSEAFF. Written as DNA, the CDR3 is TGTGCCACCAGCAGGTTACAACGGGGGTCTTCCGAAGCTTTCTTT.

The V call is TRBV11-2, the J call TRBJ2-5, with 8 positions matching TRBD2. CDR3 length: 17 amino acids. V shed 3 bases and J 0 bases; nucleotides not matched to a gene: 9. Germline CDR1 reads SGHAT; CDR2 reads FQNNGV. The CDR3: CASSFGSGEAYQETQYF. The CDR3 coding sequence is TGTGCCAGCAGCTTCGGTAGCGGGGAAGCGTACCAAGAGACCCAGTACTTC.

The rearrangement links TRBV5-1 to TRBJ2-1, with TRBD2 matching 11 bases. Germline CDR1 is SGHRS and CDR2 is YFSETQ. Unmatched junction bases numbered 9, after V lost 4 bases and J lost 0 bases. The CDR3 runs to 18 residues. CDR3 sequence: CASSPTRTSGYSYNEQFF. Here the CDR3 DNA reads TGCGCCAGCAGCCCCACGCGGACTAGCGGGTACTCCTACAATGAGCAGTTCTTC.

The count of this clone is one. This sequence joins TRBV7-9 and TRBJ1-1, with unresolved D. Between the trimmed V and J ends, which lost 3 bases and 1 base, there was a span of 9 bases. Germline V lookup: CDR1 SEHNR, CDR2 FQNEAQ (reference sequence). This CDR3 contains 14 residues. The CDR3 bases are TGTGCCAGCAGCTTTCGAGGGCAGAACACTGAAGCTTTCTTT. As protein: CASSFRGQNTEAFF.

This chain joins TRBV7-9 and TRBJ2-2; 12 nucleotides line up with TRBD2. Trimming cost V 2 bases and J 3 bases; bases outside gene matches: 4. The CDR3 is made up of 17 amino acids. CDR1 and CDR2 from the germline V gene are SEHNR and FQNEAQ (reference sequence). The CDR3 nucleotides read TGTGCCAGCAGCTTAACTAGCGGGAGGTTCGACACCGGGGAGCTGTTTTTT. It translates to CASSLTSGRFDTGELFF.

The rearrangement uses TRBV15 and TRBJ2-6; D may be TRBD2 (6 bases). The V gene lost 5 bases and the J gene lost 0 bases, with 8 bases spanning the gap. CDR1 LNHNV and CDR2 YYDKDF come from the germline V gene (reference sequence). This CDR3 has 15 amino acids. This CDR3 reads CATSGGSSGANVLTF. The CDR3 bases are TGTGCCACCAGCGGGGGGAGCTCTGGGGCCAACGTCCTGACTTTC.

V and J are TRBV5-1 and TRBJ2-2, with D unclear. The germline gives CDR1 SGHRS, CDR2 YFSETQ. The CDR3 length is 14 residues. The V gene lost 0 bases and the J gene lost 1 base, with 4 bases spanning the gap. The CDR3 nucleotides read TGCGCCAGCAGCTTGGGCGTGAACACCGGGGAGCTGTTTTTT. Amino acid sequence: CASSLGVNTGELFF.

The chain employs TRBV7-2 and TRBJ2-7, with D perhaps TRBD1 (5 bases). CDR1 and CDR2 from the germline V gene are SGHTA and FQGNSA. V lost 2 bases and J 0 bases, leaving 8 bases between the germline ends. The CDR3 consists of 14 residues. The CDR3 DNA reads TGTGCCAGCAGCTTAAGACAGATCTCCTACGAGCAGTACTTC. As protein: CASSLRQISYEQYF.

The chain links TRBV27 to TRBJ1-6; 9 nucleotides agree with TRBD1. After removal of 5 bases from V and 7 bases from J, the junction contained 6 bases not matched to a gene. Looked up from germline, CDR1 is MNHEY and CDR2 is SMNVEV (reference sequence). The CDR3 is 15 amino acids. As DNA, the CDR3 is TGTGCCAGCAGTAGCACCGGGACAGGGAATTCACCCCTCCACTTT. It codes for CASSSTGTGNSPLHF.

For the CDR3, the DNA is TGTGCCAGCAGCCACATAGCGGGAGTCTCCTACGAGCAGTACTTC. Translated, it gives CASSHIAGVSYEQYF. The rearrangement joins TRBV7-3 to TRBJ2-7; 9 bases fit TRBD2. Germline V gives CDR1 SGHTA, CDR2 FQGTGA. The CDR3 length is 15 residues. V lost 5 bases and J lost 0; bases outside the gene matches: 5.

This chain links TRBV7-9 with TRBJ2-3; 7 bases map to TRBD1. Germline CDR1 is SEHNR and CDR2 is FQNEAQ (reference sequence). V was clipped by 5 bases and J by 10 bases; unmatched bases: 6. The CDR3 consists of 12 residues. CDR3 nucleotide sequence: TGTGCCAGCAGCCAGACAGGGATAGCGCAGTATTTT. Translation: CASSQTGIAQYF.

A single count supports this clone. The chain uses TRBV2 and TRBJ1-3; D ambiguous. Trimming stripped 5 bases from V and 8 bases from J, with 7 bases between. Germline CDR1 SNHLY, CDR2 FYNNEI. This CDR3 is 11 amino acids long. The CDR3 is CASSPADTIYF. The CDR3 DNA follows: TGTGCCAGCAGTCCAGCGGACACCATATATTTT.